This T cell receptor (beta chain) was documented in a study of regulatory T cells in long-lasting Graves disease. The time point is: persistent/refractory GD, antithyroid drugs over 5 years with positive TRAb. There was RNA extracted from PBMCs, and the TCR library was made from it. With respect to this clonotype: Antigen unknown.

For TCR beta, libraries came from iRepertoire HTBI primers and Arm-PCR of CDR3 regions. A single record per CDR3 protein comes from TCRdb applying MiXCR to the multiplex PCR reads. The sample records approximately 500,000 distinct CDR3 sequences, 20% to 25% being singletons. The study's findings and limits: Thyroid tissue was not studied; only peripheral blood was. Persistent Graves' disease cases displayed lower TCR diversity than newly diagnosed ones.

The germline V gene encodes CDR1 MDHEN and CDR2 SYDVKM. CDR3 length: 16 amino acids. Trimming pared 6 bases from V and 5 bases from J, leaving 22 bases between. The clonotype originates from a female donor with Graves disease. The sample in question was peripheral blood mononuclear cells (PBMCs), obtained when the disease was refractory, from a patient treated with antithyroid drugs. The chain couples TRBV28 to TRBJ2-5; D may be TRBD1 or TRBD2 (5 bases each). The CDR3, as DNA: TGTGCCAGCAGCTCCGTTCCGTTGGGGACCGCGGAGACCCAGTACTTC. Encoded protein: CASSSVPLGTAETQYF.